This T cell receptor (beta chain) is from a study of CD8+ T cells in alopecia areata. Whole-study context: For 6 to 18 months, tofacitinib was taken, and 6 months off drug followed.

This CDR3 has 13 amino acids. V was clipped by 0 bases and J by 6 bases, with 10 bases between them. Germline CDR1 is GTSNPN and CDR2 is SVGIG (reference sequence). Sorting of CD4+ and CD8+ T cells was performed on PBMCs. Extracted from the samples, RNA was reverse transcribed into cDNA to serve as the sequencing template. Libraries were prepared by immunoSEQ multiplex PCR; TCRdb keeps only in-frame clonotypes and omits some of them. The profile shows some 99,000 clones, roughly two fifths of them singletons. Specimen: CD4+ T cells sorted from blood. This TCR was sampled from a human donor with alopecia areata. The chain carries TRBV30 and TRBJ2-3; D remains unclear. The DNA for the CDR3 is TGTGCCTGGAGTGTACGCTTGTCCGATACGCAGTATTTT. Encoded protein: CAWSVRLSDTQYF.